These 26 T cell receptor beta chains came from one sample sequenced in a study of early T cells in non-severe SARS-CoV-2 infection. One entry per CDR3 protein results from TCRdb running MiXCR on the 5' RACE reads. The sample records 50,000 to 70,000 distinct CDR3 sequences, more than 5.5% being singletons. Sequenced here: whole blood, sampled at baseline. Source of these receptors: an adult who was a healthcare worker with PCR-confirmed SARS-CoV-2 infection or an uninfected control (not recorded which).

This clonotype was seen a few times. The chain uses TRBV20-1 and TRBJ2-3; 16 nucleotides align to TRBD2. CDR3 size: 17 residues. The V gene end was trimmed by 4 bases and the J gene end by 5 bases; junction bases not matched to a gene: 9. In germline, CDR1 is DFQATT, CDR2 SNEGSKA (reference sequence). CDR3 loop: CSANSPGLAGGIDTQYF. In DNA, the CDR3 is TGCAGTGCTAACTCCCCGGGACTAGCGGGAGGGATAGATACGCAGTATTTT.

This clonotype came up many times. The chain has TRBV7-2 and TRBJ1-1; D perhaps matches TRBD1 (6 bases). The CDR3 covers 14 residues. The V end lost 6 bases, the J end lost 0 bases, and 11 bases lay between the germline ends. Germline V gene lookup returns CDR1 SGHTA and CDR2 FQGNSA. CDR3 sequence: CASSAGTLNTEAFF. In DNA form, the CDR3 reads TGTGCCAGCAGTGCCGGGACACTGAACACTGAAGCTTTCTTT.

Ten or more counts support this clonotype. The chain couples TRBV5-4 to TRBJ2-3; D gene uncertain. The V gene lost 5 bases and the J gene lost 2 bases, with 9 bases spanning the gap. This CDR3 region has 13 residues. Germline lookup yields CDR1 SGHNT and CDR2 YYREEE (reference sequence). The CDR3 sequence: CASRIQSTDTQYF. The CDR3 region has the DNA TGTGCCAGCAGGATCCAGTCCACAGATACGCAGTATTTT.

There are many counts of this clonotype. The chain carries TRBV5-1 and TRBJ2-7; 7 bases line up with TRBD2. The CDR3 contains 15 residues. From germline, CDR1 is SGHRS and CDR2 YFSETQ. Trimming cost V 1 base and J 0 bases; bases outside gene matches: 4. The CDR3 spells CASSLRLADSYEQYF. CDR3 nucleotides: TGCGCCAGCAGCTTGAGGCTAGCGGACTCCTACGAGCAGTACTTC.

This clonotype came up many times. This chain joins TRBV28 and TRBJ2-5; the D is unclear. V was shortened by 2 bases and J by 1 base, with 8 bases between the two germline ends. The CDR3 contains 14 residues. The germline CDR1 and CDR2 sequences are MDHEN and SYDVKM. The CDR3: CASSLASVQETQYF. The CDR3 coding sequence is TGTGCCAGCAGTTTAGCGTCAGTCCAAGAGACCCAGTACTTC.

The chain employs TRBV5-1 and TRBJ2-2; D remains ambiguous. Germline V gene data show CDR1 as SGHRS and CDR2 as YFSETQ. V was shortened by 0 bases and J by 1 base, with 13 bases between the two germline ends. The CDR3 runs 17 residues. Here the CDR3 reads CASSLAPFPKNTGELFF. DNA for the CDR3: TGCGCCAGCAGCTTGGCCCCCTTCCCGAAGAACACCGGGGAGCTGTTTTTT.

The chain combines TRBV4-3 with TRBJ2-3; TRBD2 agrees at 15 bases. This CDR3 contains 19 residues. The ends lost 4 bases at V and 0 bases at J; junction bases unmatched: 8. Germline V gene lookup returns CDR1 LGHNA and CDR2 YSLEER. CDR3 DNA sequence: TGCGCCAGCAGCCGGGGACTAGCGGGAGGTTACGTAAGCACAGATACGCAGTATTTT. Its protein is CASSRGLAGGYVSTDTQYF.

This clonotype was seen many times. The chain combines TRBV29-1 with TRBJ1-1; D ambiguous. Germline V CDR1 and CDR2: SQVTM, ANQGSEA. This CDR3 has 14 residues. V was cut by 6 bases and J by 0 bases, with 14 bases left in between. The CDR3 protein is CSVTGEAMNTEAFF. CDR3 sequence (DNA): TGCAGCGTCACTGGGGAGGCCATGAACACTGAAGCTTTCTTT. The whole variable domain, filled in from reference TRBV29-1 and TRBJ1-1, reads SAVISQKPSRDICQRGTSLTIQCQVDSQVTMMFWYRQQPGQSLTLIATANQGSEATYESGFVIDKFPISRPNLTFSTLTVSNMSPEDSSIYLCSVTGEAMNTEAFFGQGTRLTVV.

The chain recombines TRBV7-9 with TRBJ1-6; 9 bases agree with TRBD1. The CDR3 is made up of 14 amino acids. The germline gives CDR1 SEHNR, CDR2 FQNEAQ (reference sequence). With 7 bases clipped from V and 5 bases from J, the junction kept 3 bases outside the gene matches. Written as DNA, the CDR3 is TGTGCCAGCACCCGGACAGGGGATAATTCACCCCTCCACTTT. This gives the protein CASTRTGDNSPLHF.

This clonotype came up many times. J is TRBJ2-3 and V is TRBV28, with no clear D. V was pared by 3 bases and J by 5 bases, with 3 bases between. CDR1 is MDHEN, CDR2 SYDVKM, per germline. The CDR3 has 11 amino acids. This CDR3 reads CASSFKDTQYF. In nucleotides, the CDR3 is TGTGCCAGCAGTTTTAAAGATACGCAGTATTTT.

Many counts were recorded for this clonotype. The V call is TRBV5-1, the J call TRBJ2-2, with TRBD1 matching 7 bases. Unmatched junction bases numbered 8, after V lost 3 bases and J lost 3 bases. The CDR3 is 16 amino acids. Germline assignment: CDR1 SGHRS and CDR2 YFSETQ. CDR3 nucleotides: TGCGCCAGCAGCTCCGAACAGGGGTTGGACACCGGGGAGCTGTTTTTT. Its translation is CASSSEQGLDTGELFF.

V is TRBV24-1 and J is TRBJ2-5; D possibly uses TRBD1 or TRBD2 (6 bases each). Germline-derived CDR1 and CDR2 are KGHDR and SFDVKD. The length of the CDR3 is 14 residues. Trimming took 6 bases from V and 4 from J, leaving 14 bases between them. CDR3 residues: CATSSGAQIETQYF. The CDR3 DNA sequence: TGTGCCACCAGTTCGGGGGCGCAGATAGAGACCCAGTACTTC.

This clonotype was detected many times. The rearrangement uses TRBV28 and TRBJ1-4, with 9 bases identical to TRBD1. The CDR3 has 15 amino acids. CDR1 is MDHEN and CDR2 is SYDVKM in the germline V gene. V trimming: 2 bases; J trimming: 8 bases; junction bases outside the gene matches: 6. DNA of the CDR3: TGTGCCAGCAGTTTAACAGGGGGCATGTCCGAAAAACTGTTTTTT. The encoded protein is CASSLTGGMSEKLFF.

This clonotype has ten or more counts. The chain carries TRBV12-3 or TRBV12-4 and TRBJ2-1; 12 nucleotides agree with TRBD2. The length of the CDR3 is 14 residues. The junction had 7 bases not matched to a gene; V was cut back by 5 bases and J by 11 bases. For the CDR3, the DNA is TGTGCCAGCAGTCCCGGACTAGCGGGGACTCAGCAGTTCTTC. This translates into CASSPGLAGTQQFF.

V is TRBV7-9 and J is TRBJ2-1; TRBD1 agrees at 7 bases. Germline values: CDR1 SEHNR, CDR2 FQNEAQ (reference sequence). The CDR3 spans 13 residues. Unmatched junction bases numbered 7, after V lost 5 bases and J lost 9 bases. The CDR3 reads CASSTGTATEQFF. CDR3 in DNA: TGTGCCAGCAGCACCGGGACAGCTACTGAGCAGTTCTTC.

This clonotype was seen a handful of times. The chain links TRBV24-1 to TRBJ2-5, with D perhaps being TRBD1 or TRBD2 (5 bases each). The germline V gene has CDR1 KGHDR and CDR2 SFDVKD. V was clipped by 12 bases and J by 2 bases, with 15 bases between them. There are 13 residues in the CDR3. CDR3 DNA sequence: TGTGCCTCCACAGGAGGCCCTCAAGAGACCCAGTACTTC. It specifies CASTGGPQETQYF.

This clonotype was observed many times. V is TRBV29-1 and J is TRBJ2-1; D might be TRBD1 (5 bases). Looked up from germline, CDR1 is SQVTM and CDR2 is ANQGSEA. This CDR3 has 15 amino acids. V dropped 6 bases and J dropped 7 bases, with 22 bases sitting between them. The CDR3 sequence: CSVTPQGFAWNEQFF. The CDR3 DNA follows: TGCAGCGTGACCCCTCAGGGATTTGCTTGGAATGAGCAGTTCTTC.

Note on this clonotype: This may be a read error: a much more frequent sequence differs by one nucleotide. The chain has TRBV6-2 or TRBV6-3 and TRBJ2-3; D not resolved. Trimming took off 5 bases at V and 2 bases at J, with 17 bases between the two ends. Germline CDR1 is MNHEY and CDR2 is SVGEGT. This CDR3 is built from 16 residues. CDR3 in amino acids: CASSPWAKLDTDTQYF. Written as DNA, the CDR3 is TGTGCCAGCAGTCCCTGGGCTAAGCTGGACACAGATACGCAGTATTTT.

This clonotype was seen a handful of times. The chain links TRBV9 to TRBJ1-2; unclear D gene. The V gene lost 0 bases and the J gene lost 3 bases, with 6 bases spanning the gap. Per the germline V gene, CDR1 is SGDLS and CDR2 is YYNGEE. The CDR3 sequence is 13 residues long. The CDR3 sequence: CASSVDSDYGYTF. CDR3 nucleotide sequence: TGTGCCAGCAGCGTAGACAGCGACTATGGCTACACCTTC.

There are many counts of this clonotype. The CDR3 region is CASSLGREGGNEQFF. DNA of the CDR3: TGTGCCAGCAGCTTAGGACGGGAGGGGGGGAATGAGCAGTTCTTC. The chain recombines TRBV7-6 with TRBJ2-1; 8 positions agree with TRBD2. This CDR3 spans 15 amino acids. The germline CDR1 and CDR2 sequences are SGHVS and FNYEAQ. V gave up 1 base and J gave up 7 bases; unmatched junction bases: 6.

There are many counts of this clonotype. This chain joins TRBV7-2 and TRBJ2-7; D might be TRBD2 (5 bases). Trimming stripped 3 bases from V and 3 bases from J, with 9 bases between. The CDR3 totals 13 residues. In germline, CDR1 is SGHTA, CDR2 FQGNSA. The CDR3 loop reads CASSFRGDYEQYF. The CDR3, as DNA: TGTGCCAGCAGCTTCCGGGGAGACTACGAGCAGTACTTC.

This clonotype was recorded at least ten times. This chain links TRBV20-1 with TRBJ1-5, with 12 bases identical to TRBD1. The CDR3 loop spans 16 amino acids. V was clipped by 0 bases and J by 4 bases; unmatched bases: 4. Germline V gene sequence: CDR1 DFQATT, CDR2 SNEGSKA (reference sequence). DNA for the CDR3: TGCAGTGCTAGAGATAAGGGACAGGGGGCGAATCAGCCCCAGCATTTT. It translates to CSARDKGQGANQPQHF.

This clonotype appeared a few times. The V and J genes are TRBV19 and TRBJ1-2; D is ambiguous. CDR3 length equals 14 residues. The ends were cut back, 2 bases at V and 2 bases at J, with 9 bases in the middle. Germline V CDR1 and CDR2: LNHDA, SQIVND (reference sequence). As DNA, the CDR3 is TGTGCCAGTAGTATATCTAAGGGCAACTATGGCTACACCTTC. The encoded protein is CASSISKGNYGYTF. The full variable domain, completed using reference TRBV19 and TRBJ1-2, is DGGITQSPKYLFRKEGQNVTLSCEQNLNHDAMYWYRQDPGQGLRLIYYSQIVNDFQKGDIAEGYSVSREKKESFPLTVTSAQKNPTAFYLCASSISKGNYGYTFGSGTRLTVV.

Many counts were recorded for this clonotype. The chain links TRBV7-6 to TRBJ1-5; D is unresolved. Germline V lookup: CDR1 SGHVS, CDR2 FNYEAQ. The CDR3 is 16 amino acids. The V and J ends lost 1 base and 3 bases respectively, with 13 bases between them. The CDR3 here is CASSLGPLGPNQPQHF. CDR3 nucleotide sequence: TGTGCCAGCAGCTTAGGACCCCTCGGGCCCAATCAGCCCCAGCATTTT.

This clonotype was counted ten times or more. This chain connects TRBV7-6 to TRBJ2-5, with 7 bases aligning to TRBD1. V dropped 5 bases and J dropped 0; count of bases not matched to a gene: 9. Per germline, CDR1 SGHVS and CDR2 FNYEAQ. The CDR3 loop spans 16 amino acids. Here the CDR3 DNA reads TGTGCCAGCAGCCTAAGACAGGGTGTGTACCAAGAGACCCAGTACTTC. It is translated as CASSLRQGVYQETQYF.

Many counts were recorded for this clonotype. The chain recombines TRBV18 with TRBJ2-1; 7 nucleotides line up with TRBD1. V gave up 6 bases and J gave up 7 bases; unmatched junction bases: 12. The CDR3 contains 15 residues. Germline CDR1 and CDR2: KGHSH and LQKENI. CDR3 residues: CASSLDRAAGNEQFF. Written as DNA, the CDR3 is TGTGCCAGCTCCCTCGACAGGGCCGCAGGAAATGAGCAGTTCTTC.